The TCR beta chain under discussion was sequenced for a study of cytomegalovirus exposure and HLA in healthy donors. As concerns this clone: Antigen: not known.

General study results and limits: TCR beta chains associated with HLA were, in a later analysis, more clonally expanded than equally common others. There were several of the most significant clusters that appeared linked to common viral pathogens in a later analysis. Later on, a genetic analysis was performed. It linked a missense variant in DCLRE1C with V- and J-gene trimming of TCR beta. When a later analysis was performed, an Asian-associated ancestry cluster reportedly had fewer N-insertions than the roughly 670-donor mean.

CDR1 is LNHDA, CDR2 SQIVND, per germline (reference sequence). The CDR3 runs to 17 residues. V lost 7 bases to trimming and J lost 0 bases, with 19 bases between them. Researchers ran the PCR with 60 Vbeta and 13 Jbeta primers. TCRdb's copy holds only in-frame clones and misses some; the assay was immunoSEQ multiplex PCR. Of about 160,000 clones in the sample, around 77% were seen once. The receptor was isolated from a woman aged 25-40 years in good health and CMV-seronegative. The J gene is TRBJ1-5, the V gene TRBV19; a weak D match, TRBD1 (5 bases). The sequenced sample was PBMCs. The CDR3 DNA reads as TGTGCCAGTACCCAAACTTGGGGCACCTATAGCAATCAGCCCCAGCATTTT. It encodes CASTQTWGTYSNQPQHF.